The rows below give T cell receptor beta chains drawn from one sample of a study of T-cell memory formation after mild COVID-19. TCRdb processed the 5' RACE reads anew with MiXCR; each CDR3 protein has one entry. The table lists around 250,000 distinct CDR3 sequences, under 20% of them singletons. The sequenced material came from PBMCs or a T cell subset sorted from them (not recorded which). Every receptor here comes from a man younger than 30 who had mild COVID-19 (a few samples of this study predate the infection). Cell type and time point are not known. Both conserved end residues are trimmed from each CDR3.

cdr3_aa: ASSLKGAGWEKLF; v_call: TRBV7-9
cdr3_aa: SARPRGSNQPQH; v_call: TRBV20-1
cdr3_aa: ASSISIAETQY; v_call: TRBV7-2
cdr3_aa: ASMTGPMGYT; v_call: TRBV7-9
cdr3_aa: ASSSADRLSDTQY; v_call: TRBV7-9
cdr3_aa: ASSKGEQPTDTQY; v_call: TRBV21-1
cdr3_aa: ASSLIGQGDEQF; v_call: TRBV7-9
cdr3_aa: ASSFHRGGLVQETQY; v_call: TRBV6-8
cdr3_aa: AIGGQHQETQY; v_call: TRBV10-3
cdr3_aa: ASSRRTLEGDEQY; v_call: TRBV4-3
cdr3_aa: ASSQEHFFDTQY; v_call: TRBV4-1
cdr3_aa: ASSRGDVSYNEQF; v_call: TRBV6-5
cdr3_aa: ASSEPRPGELF; v_call: TRBV9
cdr3_aa: ATTVPGRNQPQH; v_call: TRBV7-7
cdr3_aa: ASSLEDYGYT; v_call: TRBV12-3/TRBV12-4
cdr3_aa: ASSLLVADPATGELF; v_call: TRBV5-1
cdr3_aa: SGALGQGDEQY; v_call: TRBV29-1